In this sample, the clone carrying this T cell receptor beta chain turned up once. The antigen remains undetermined. This specimen belongs to a study of OX40 agonist ivuxolimab in advanced cancers. The overall study: Averaging roughly 60 years in age, with a range of about 23 to 79, the cohort was 65% to 90% male. Allowance was made for prior anti-PD-1, anti-PD-L1 or anti-CTLA-4 therapy, and around 44% had some. Notes on the study in general: Partial responders receiving 0.1-3.0 mg/kg showed among the lowest clonal expansion.

Germline loops: CDR1 MNHNS, CDR2 SASEGT. After removal of 6 bases from V and 5 bases from J, the junction contained 5 bases not matched to a gene. The CDR3 runs to 14 residues. Clones were sequenced by immunoSEQ multiplex PCR, and TCRdb holds only the in-frame ones, with some missing. Of fewer than 85,000 clones listed, around 81% are singletons. This receptor was identified in an adult with an advanced solid tumor such as melanoma, head and neck, liver or kidney cancer. The sample in question was CD4+ or CD8+ T cells sorted from blood, obtained in a trial of the OX40 agonist ivuxolimab. The chain has TRBV6-1 and TRBJ1-2, with 11 bases lining up with TRBD1. This CDR3 is CASRSGQGAYGYTF. The CDR3 DNA is TGTGCCAGCAGATCAGGACAGGGGGCATATGGCTACACCTTC.